This TCR beta chain was retrieved from a study of T cells after yellow fever vaccination. Study overall: SMART-Seq v4 Ultra Low Input prepared the low-cell-number fractions. Study-wide results and limits: Most clones from primary vaccination resurfaced after the booster (roughly 96% CD4, 75% to 90% CD8). Peak timing came faster in the weaker secondary response, day 5 versus 15. In FACS-sorted repertoires, abundant clonotypes from the bulk population could appear as contaminants.

Germline V CDR1 and CDR2: SGHRS, YFSETQ. The CDR3 is made up of 14 amino acids. The V end lost 0 bases, the J end lost 2 bases, and 8 bases lay between the germline ends. As regards this clonotype: Its antigen is not known.

TCRdb itself ran the 5' RACE reads through MiXCR, one entry per CDR3 protein. The repertoire holds about 130,000 distinct CDR3 sequences, with roughly 10% as singletons. This chain uses TRBV5-1 with TRBJ1-1; D is ambiguous. This TCR was sampled from a man younger than 35 who received the YFV17D yellow fever vaccine. Source: CD8+ T cells sorted from PBMCs, taken on the day of the yellow fever booster vaccination. Written as DNA, the CDR3 is TGCGCCAGCAGCTTGGGCTGGGGAAACACTGAAGCTTTCTTT. Encoded protein: CASSLGWGNTEAFF.